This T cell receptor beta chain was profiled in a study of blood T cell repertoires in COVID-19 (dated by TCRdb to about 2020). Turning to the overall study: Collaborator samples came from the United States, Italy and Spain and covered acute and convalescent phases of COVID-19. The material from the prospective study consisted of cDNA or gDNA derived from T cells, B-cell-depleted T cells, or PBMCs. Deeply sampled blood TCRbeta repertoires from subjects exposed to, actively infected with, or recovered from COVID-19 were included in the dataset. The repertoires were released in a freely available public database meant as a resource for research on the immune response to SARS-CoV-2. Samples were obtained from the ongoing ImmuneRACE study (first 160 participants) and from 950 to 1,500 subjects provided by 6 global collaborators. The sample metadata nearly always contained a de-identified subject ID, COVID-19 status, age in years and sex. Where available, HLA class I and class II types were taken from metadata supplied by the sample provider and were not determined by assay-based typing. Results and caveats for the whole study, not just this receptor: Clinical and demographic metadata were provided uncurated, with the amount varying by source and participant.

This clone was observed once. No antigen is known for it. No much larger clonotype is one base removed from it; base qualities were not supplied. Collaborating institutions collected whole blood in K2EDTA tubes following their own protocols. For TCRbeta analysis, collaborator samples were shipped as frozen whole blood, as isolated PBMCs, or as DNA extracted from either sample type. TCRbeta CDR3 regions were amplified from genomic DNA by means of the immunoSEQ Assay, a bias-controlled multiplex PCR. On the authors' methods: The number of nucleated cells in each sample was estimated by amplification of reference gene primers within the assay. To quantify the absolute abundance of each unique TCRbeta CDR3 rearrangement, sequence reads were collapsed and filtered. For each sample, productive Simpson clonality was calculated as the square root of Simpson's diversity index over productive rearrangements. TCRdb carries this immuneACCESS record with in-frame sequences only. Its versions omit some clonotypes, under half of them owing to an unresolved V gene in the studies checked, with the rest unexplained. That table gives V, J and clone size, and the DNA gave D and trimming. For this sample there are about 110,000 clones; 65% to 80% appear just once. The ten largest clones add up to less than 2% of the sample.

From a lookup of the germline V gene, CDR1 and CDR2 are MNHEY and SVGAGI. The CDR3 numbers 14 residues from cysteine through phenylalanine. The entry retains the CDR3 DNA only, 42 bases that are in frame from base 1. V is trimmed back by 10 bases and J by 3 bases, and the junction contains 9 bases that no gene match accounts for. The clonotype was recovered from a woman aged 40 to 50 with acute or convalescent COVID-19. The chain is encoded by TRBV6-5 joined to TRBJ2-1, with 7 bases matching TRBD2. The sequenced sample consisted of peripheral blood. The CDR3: CATTTRGVYNEQFF. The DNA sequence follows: TGTGCCACAACAACTCGGGGGGTCTACAATGAGCAGTTCTTC.